This T cell receptor beta chain was found in a study of blood T cells in healthy people across ages. Donors were healthy Caucasian individuals from Russia aged roughly 6 to 95. A sample-barcoded 5' primer and a J-beta primer mix were used in a second PCR of roughly 7 to 11 cycles. One entry per CDR3 protein results from TCRdb running MiXCR on the 5' RACE reads. The sample consists of 250,000 to 300,000 distinct CDR3 sequences, roughly 26% of them appearing once. The CDR3 is 16 residues long. Per the germline V gene, CDR1 is SGHVS and CDR2 is FNYEAQ. There are a few counts of this clonotype. A much larger clone is a single base away; this may be a read error.

Sequencing input: blood. This chain links TRBV7-6 with TRBJ2-7, with 8 bases fitting TRBD2. The sequence derives from a woman in her 70s in good health. The chain's CDR3 is CASSLGASGLDYGQYF. CDR3 DNA sequence: TGTGCCAGCAGCTTAGGTGCTAGCGGGCTTGACTACGGGCAGTACTTC.